This T cell receptor beta chain was observed in a study of glioma-infiltrating T cells after dendritic cell vaccination. Time point specified: after dendritic cell vaccination, including at tumor progression/relapse. This table comes from immunoSEQ multiplex PCR, and its TCRdb copy is limited to in-frame clones, with some not included. The data hold 85,000 to 100,000 clones, with around 85% observed a single time. The CDR3 length is 15 residues. Trimming removed 4 bases from V and 0 bases from J, with 11 bases in between. Per the germline V gene, CDR1 is SGHDN and CDR2 is FVKESK. This specimen was blood, taken after dendritic cell vaccination. The receptor was derived from a human donor with glioblastoma. The chain uses TRBV14 and TRBJ2-3, with D possibly TRBD2 on 5 matching bases. CDR3 in amino acids: CASSPGYRSTDTQYF. Here the CDR3 DNA reads TGTGCCAGCAGCCCGGGGTACCGAAGCACAGATACGCAGTATTTT.